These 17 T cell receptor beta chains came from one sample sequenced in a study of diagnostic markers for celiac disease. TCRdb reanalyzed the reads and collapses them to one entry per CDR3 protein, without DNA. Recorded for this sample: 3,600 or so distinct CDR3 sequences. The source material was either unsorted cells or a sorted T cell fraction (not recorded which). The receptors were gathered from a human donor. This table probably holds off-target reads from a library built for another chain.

The CDR3 spells CASSNGGTGIGQPQHF. The chain couples TRBV7-9 to TRBJ1-5; TCRdb gives TRBD1 as the D gene, but with no DNA this cannot be confirmed. CDR1 is SEHNR and CDR2 is FQNEAQ in the germline V gene (reference sequence). CDR3 size: 16 residues.

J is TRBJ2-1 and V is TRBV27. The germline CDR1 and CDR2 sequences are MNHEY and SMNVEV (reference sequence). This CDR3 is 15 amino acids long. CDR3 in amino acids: CASSPRRLIGNEQFF.

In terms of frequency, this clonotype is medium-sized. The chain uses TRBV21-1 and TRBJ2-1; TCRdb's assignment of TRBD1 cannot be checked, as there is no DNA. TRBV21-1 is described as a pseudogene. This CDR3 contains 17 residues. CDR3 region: CASSKESLDGGSNEQFF.

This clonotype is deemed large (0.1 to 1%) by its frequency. The chain's CDR3 is CSASGTDLAKNIQYF. The chain is built from TRBV20-1 and TRBJ2-4; no DNA is available, so the TRBD2 call from TCRdb remains unchecked. This CDR3 spans 15 amino acids. CDR1 is DFQATT and CDR2 is SNEGSKA in the germline V gene (reference sequence).

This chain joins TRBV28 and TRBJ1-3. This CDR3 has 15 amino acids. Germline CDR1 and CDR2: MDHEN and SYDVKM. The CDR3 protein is CASTLGGLSGNTIYF.

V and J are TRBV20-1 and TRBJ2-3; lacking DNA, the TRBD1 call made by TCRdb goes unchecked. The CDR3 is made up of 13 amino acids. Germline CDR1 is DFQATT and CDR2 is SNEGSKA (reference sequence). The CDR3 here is CSAARQFGDTQYF.

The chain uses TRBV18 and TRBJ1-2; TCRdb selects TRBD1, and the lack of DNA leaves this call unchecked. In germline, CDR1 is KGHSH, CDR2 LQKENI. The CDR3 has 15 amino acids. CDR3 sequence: CASSPSLDRLYGYTF.

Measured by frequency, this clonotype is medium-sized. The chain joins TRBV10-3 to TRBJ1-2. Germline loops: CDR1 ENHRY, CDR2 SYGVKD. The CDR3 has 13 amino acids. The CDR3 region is CAISESPHDGYTF.

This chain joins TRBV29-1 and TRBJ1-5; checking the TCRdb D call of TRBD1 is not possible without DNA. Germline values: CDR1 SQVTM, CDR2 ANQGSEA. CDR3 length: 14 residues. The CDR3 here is CSVAPGGAGQPQHF.

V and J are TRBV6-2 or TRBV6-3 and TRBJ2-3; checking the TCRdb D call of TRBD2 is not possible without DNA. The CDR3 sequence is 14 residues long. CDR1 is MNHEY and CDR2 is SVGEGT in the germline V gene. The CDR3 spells CATLSAGRTDTQYF.

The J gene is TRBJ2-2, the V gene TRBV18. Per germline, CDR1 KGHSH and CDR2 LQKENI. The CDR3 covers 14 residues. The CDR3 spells CASSPVSLTGELFF.

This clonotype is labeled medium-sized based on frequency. The chain's CDR3 is CSVEQGFWSDTQYF. V gene TRBV29-1 combines with J gene TRBJ2-3; TCRdb proposes TRBD1, but this gene call is untestable without DNA. The CDR3 is made up of 14 amino acids. Germline CDR1 SQVTM, CDR2 ANQGSEA.

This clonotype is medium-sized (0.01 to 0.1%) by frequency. CDR3 in amino acids: CASSLVGLVSIHEQFF. The chain couples TRBV7-9 to TRBJ2-1. Germline assignment: CDR1 SEHNR and CDR2 FQNEAQ (reference sequence). This CDR3 spans 16 amino acids.

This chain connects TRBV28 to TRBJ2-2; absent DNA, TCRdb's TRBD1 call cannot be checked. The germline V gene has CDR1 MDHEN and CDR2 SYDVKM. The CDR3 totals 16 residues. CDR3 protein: CASSRTGTTNTGELFF. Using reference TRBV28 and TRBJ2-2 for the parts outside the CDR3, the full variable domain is DVKVTQSSRYLVKRTGEKVFLECVQDMDHENMFWYRQDPGLGLRLIYFSYDVKMKEKGDIPEGYSVSREKKERFSLILESASTNQTSMYLCASSRTGTTNTGELFFGEGSRLTVL.

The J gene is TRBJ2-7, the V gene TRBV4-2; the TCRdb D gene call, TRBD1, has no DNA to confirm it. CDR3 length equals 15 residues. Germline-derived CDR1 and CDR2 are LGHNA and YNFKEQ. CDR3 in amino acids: CASSPAGGGIYEQYF.

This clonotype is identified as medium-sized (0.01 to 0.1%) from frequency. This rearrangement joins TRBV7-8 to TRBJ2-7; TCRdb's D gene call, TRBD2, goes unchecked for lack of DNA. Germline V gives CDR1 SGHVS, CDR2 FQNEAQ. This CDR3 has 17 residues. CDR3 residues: CASSLRAGRASVDEQYF.

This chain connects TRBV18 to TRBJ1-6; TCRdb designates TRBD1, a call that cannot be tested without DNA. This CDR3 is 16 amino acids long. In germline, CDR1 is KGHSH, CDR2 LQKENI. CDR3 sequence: CASSPEGPGYNSPLHF.